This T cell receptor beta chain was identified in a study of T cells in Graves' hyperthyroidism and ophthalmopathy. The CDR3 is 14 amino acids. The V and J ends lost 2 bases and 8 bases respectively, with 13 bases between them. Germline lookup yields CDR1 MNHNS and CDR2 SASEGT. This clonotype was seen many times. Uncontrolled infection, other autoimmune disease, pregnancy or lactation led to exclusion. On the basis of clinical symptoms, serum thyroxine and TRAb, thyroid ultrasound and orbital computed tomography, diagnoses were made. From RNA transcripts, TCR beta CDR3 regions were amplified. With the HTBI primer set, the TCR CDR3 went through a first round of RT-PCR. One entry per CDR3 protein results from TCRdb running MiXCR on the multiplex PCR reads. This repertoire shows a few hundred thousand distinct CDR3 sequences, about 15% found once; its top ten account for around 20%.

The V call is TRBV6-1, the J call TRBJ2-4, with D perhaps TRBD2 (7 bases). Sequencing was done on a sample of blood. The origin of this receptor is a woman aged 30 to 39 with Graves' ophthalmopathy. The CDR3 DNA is TGTGCCAGCAGTGAATTCGGGGGGCGCGACATTCAGTACTTC. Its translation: CASSEFGGRDIQYF.